The entry below gives a single T cell receptor (beta chain) sequence along with its context. The data derive from a study of blood T cell repertoires in COVID-19. Trimming at V came to 1 base and at J to 2 bases, leaving 3 bases not matched to a gene. This CDR3 has 17 residues. In germline, CDR1 is SGDLS, CDR2 YYNGEE. Per the original methods: Scientists estimated how many nucleated cells there were by amplifying reference gene primers. This table comes from immunoSEQ multiplex PCR, and its TCRdb copy is limited to in-frame clones, with some not included. V and J calls and clone size are as listed in that table; D and trimming were resolved from the DNA. In the table there are some 300,000 clones, around 90% of which are singletons.

Sequencing was performed on peripheral blood. The chain is built from TRBV9 and TRBJ2-3; TRBD2 matches at 14 bases. The sequence was obtained from a man between 65 and 85 years old with acute or convalescent COVID-19. The CDR3 coding sequence is TGTGCCAGCAGCGTAACGACTAGCGGGGGGGCCACAGATACGCAGTATTTT. Encoded protein: CASSVTTSGGATDTQYF.